This entry concerns a single T cell receptor beta chain. The antigen is unknown. This entry comes from a study of a mutant IDH1 vaccine in newly diagnosed glioma. Study at large: Treated patients had a mean age of 40.4 years and an approximately 62% male, roughly 40% female split. Therapy received beforehand was radiotherapy, temozolomide, or both, with most patients given both.

The repertoire was sequenced with immunoSEQ multiplex PCR; TCRdb's copy has only in-frame clones and lacks some. The sample records some 61,000 clones, 84% being singletons. CDR3 length: 15 amino acids. Germline loops: CDR1 MNHEY, CDR2 SMNVEV (reference sequence). Trimming took 6 bases from V and 4 from J; bases not matched to a gene: 7. Time point noted: week 35, safety follow-up. The content of each vaccine dose was 300 ug of mutant IDH1 20-mer peptide, and topical imiquimod accompanied it. The patients received vaccinations eight times, in weeks 1, 3, 5, 7, 11, 15, 19 and 23. Specimen: PBMCs, collected from a glioma patient whose treatment included an IDH1 peptide vaccine. The chain carries TRBV27 and TRBJ2-7; 12 positions match TRBD2. The clonotype was recovered from a man between 18 and 29 years old with glioma. The CDR3 DNA follows: TGTGCCAGCAGCCGACTAGCGGGGGTGGAATACGAGCAGTACTTC. Translating it yields CASSRLAGVEYEQYF.